This entry lists 19 T cell receptor beta chains sequenced from one sample in a study of radiotherapy plus CTLA-4 blockade in lung cancer. Assay used: immunoSEQ multiplex PCR; TCRdb lists only in-frame clones, some missing. The table shows more than 90,000 clones, with around 75% occurring only once. The starting material was peripheral blood, obtained from a patient treated with radiotherapy plus ipilimumab. All receptors come from a human donor with non-small cell lung cancer who had a partial response to radiotherapy plus ipilimumab.

The CDR3 nucleotides are TGTGCCAGCAGCAACCCGGGACAGGGGACTCCCAAACCTTACAATGAGCAGTTCTTC. Translating it yields CASSNPGQGTPKPYNEQFF. The V gene is TRBV5-4, the J gene TRBJ2-1; 10 nucleotides align to TRBD1. Germline assignment: CDR1 SGHNT and CDR2 YYREEE (reference sequence). CDR3 size: 19 residues. V was clipped by 4 bases and J by 4 bases; unmatched bases: 17.

The V gene is TRBV6-1, the J gene TRBJ2-1, with D unresolved. V was pared by 0 bases and J by 3 bases, with 12 bases between. Per germline, CDR1 MNHNS and CDR2 SASEGT. The CDR3 spans 16 residues. The CDR3 coding sequence is TGTGCCAGCAGTGAAGCGCGCGTGAAAATCTACAATGAGCAGTTCTTC. Residues: CASSEARVKIYNEQFF.

The chain joins TRBV28 to TRBJ1-1; D call uncertain. The CDR3 is 15 residues long. V lost 7 bases and J lost 2, with 17 bases in between. Germline values: CDR1 MDHEN, CDR2 SYDVKM. The CDR3 region has the DNA TGTGCCAGCACCCGTATCCGGGGTCTCAACACTGAAGCTTTCTTT. Amino acids: CASTRIRGLNTEAFF. Full variable domain (missing parts from reference TRBV28 and TRBJ1-1): DVKVTQSSRYLVKRTGEKVFLECVQDMDHENMFWYRQDPGLGLRLIYFSYDVKMKEKGDIPEGYSVSREKKERFSLILESASTNQTSMYLCASTRIRGLNTEAFFGQGTRLTVV.

The chain couples TRBV2 to TRBJ2-5; the match to TRBD2 covers 10 bases. Germline V gene sequence: CDR1 SNHLY, CDR2 FYNNEI. Unmatched junction bases numbered 8, after V lost 8 bases and J lost 2 bases. The CDR3 length is 15 residues. The DNA for the CDR3 is TGTGCCAGCGCTGGGCTAGCGGGAGTTCAAGAGACCCAGTACTTC. This encodes CASAGLAGVQETQYF.

About this clone itself: Relative to the germline gene, one junction end is altered; a read error may explain this. The chain links TRBV28 to TRBJ2-1, with TRBD2 matching 9 bases. The CDR3 extends over 16 amino acids. Germline-derived CDR1 and CDR2 are MDHEN and SYDVKM. CDR3 sequence (DNA): TGTGCCAGCAGTATCCCGGGACTAGCCCTCTACAGTGAGCAGTTCTTC. This translates into CASSIPGLALYSEQFF.

The V gene is TRBV15, the J gene TRBJ2-5; tentatively, D is TRBD2 (5 bases). The CDR3 is 14 amino acids. Germline loops: CDR1 LNHNV, CDR2 YYDKDF (reference sequence). Trimming pared 5 bases from V and 5 bases from J, leaving 15 bases between. CDR3 amino acids: CATSRRIPGETQYF. DNA for the CDR3: TGTGCCACCAGCCGGAGAATCCCGGGGGAGACCCAGTACTTC.

The chain uses TRBV6-5 and TRBJ1-1; a possible D gene is TRBD1 (5 bases). Germline V CDR1 and CDR2: MNHEY, SVGAGI. The CDR3 is 13 amino acids. Trimming left V 0 bases short and J 5 bases short, with 7 bases between. This CDR3 is CASSYSTETEAFF. CDR3 in DNA: TGTGCCAGCAGTTACTCGACAGAGACTGAAGCTTTCTTT.

The chain combines TRBV28 with TRBJ2-1, with 8 bases that match TRBD2. Trimming took 6 bases from V and 5 from J; bases not matched to a gene: 9. The germline V gene encodes CDR1 MDHEN and CDR2 SYDVKM. CDR3 size: 15 residues. This chain's CDR3 is CASSPGGSGDNEQFF. The CDR3 DNA reads TGTGCCAGCAGCCCCGGGGGTAGCGGGGACAATGAGCAGTTCTTC.

CDR3 nucleotides: TGCGCCAGCAGTTATCAGGGTAACTATGGCTACACCTTC. Protein: CASSYQGNYGYTF. V and J are TRBV10-2 and TRBJ1-2; D is perhaps TRBD1 (5 bases). CDR3 length: 13 residues. The V end was cut by 5 bases, the J end by 1 base, with 8 bases between. Germline lookup yields CDR1 WSHSY and CDR2 SAAADI.

The chain uses TRBV29-1 and TRBJ2-2, with TRBD2 matching over 10 bases. Germline trimming cut 6 bases from V and 5 bases from J; bases unmatched to any gene: 12. CDR3 length: 16 residues. CDR1 is SQVTM and CDR2 is ANQGSEA in the germline V gene. The CDR3 DNA is TGCAGCGTCGTATTCCCGAGCGGGAGGGGGACCGGGGAGCTGTTTTTT. Translating gives CSVVFPSGRGTGELFF.

This chain links TRBV29-1 with TRBJ2-1, with TRBD2 matching over 12 bases. This CDR3 contains 12 residues. Germline assignment: CDR1 SQVTM and CDR2 ANQGSEA. The junction had 2 bases not matched to a gene; V was cut back by 2 bases and J by 12 bases. The CDR3 loop is CSVELAGGGQFF. The CDR3 DNA is TGCAGCGTTGAACTAGCGGGAGGGGGGCAGTTCTTC.

The V and J genes are TRBV5-6 and TRBJ2-3; 8 bases match TRBD2. Trimming removed 3 bases from V and 6 bases from J; junction bases left unmatched: 9. In germline, CDR1 is SGHDT, CDR2 YYEEEE. The CDR3 is 15 amino acids. The CDR3 nucleotides read TGTGCCAGCAGCTACCTAGCGGGCCCTCCGGATACGCAGTATTTT. Its protein product is CASSYLAGPPDTQYF.

The table lists this clone with a few counts. V and J are TRBV18 and TRBJ1-2; TRBD1 agrees at 8 bases. Trimming cost V 2 bases and J 6 bases; bases outside gene matches: 5. There are 14 residues in the CDR3. Germline CDR1 is KGHSH and CDR2 is LQKENI. CDR3 region: CASSPSPTGDGYTF. As DNA, the CDR3 is TGTGCCAGCTCACCAAGCCCGACAGGGGATGGCTACACCTTC.

For the CDR3, the DNA is TGTGCCAGCAGTCAGGGGTTACGGGAAAAACTGTTTTTT. Its protein is CASSQGLREKLFF. The V call is TRBV2, the J call TRBJ1-4, with D perhaps matching TRBD1 (6 bases). V was trimmed by 5 bases and J by 8 bases, leaving 12 bases between them. CDR1 is SNHLY and CDR2 is FYNNEI in the germline V gene. CDR3 length: 13 residues.

This clone has only one observation. The chain carries TRBV19 and TRBJ1-1, with D maybe TRBD1 (6 bases). The CDR3 runs 15 residues. From germline, CDR1 is LNHDA and CDR2 SQIVND (reference sequence). V was trimmed by 7 bases and J by 5 bases, leaving 20 bases between them. CDR3 region: CASISLGGYGTEAFF. Here the CDR3 DNA reads TGTGCCAGTATCTCCTTAGGGGGATATGGGACTGAAGCTTTCTTT.

This clone was detected ten times or more. The chain employs TRBV7-2 and TRBJ2-5; TRBD1 matches 9 bases. The germline V gene has CDR1 SGHTA and CDR2 FQGNSA. With 10 bases clipped from V and 5 bases from J, the junction kept 11 bases outside the gene matches. The CDR3 extends over 14 amino acids. CDR3 nucleotide sequence: TGTGCCAACTATACAGGGGGCAGGCAGGAGACCCAGTACTTC. This encodes CANYTGGRQETQYF.

This sequence joins TRBV6-5 and TRBJ2-1, with 9 bases aligning to TRBD2. Trimming cost V 6 bases and J 6 bases; bases outside gene matches: 3. CDR3 length: 13 residues. Germline V gene data show CDR1 as MNHEY and CDR2 as SVGAGI. The DNA for the CDR3 is TGTGCCAGCAGGCTAGCGGGGAGCAATGAGCAGTTCTTC. It translates to CASRLAGSNEQFF.

This clone was counted only a few times. The rearrangement links TRBV11-2 to TRBJ2-3; no clear D gene. The CDR3 is 11 residues long. Germline V lookup: CDR1 SGHAT, CDR2 FQNNGV. The V gene lost 5 bases and the J gene lost 5 bases, with 5 bases spanning the gap. The CDR3 coding sequence is TGTGCCAGCAGCCCGGGAGATACGCAGTATTTT. Translated, it gives CASSPGDTQYF. Full variable domain (missing parts from reference TRBV11-2 and TRBJ2-3): EAGVAQSPRYKIIEKRQSVAFWCNPISGHATLYWYQQILGQGPKLLIQFQNNGVVDDSQLPKDRFSAERLKGVDSTLKIQPAKLEDSAVYLCASSPGDTQYFGPGTRLTVL.

In the case of this clone: One junction end disagrees with the germline gene, perhaps due to a read error. The chain carries TRBV27 and TRBJ2-7; the match to TRBD2 covers 10 bases. The germline V gene encodes CDR1 MNHEY and CDR2 SMNVEV (reference sequence). The CDR3 is made up of 13 amino acids. CDR3 amino acids: CASSFDMLAGVHF. The CDR3 DNA reads TGTGCCAGCAGTTTTGATATGCTAGCGGGAGTTCACTTC.